The present entry profiles one T cell receptor beta chain with its context. Its antigen is not yet known. No much larger clone exists at a distance of one base, and base qualities are not known. The sample originates from a study of blood T cell repertoires in COVID-19 (dated by TCRdb to 2019 to 2021). For context, the study as a whole: Collaborator samples came from the United States, Italy and Spain and covered acute and convalescent phases of COVID-19. The material from the prospective study consisted of cDNA or gDNA derived from T cells, B-cell-depleted T cells, or PBMCs. Deeply sampled blood TCRbeta repertoires from subjects exposed to, actively infected with, or recovered from COVID-19 were included in the dataset. The repertoires were released in a freely available public database meant as a resource for research on the immune response to SARS-CoV-2. The samples were drawn from the first 160 participants of the ongoing ImmuneRACE study and from about 1,200 subjects provided by 6 global collaborators. The sample metadata nearly always contained a de-identified subject ID, COVID-19 status, age in years and sex. Where HLA class I and class II types were available, the types were taken from metadata supplied by the sample provider, not from assay-based typing. Overall study results and their limits: Clinical and demographic metadata were provided uncurated, with the amount varying by source and participant.

TCRbeta CDR3 regions were amplified from genomic DNA by means of the immunoSEQ Assay, a bias-controlled multiplex PCR. Regarding the original processing steps: Nucleated cell counts per sample were estimated from amplification of reference gene primers within the assay. Sequence reads were collapsed and filtered to measure the absolute abundance of every unique TCRbeta CDR3 rearrangement. For each sample, productive Simpson clonality was calculated as the square root of Simpson's diversity index across productive rearrangements. Not all clones reach the TCRdb copy of this immuneACCESS table, which keeps in-frame sequences only. Checked studies attribute under half of the gap to unresolved V genes and leave the rest unexplained. The D gene and trimming were derived from the DNA, and the V and J assignments and clone size from that table. This sample comprises 110,000 or so clones, 80% to 90% of them detected only once. Of the sample, approximately 4.2% falls within the top ten clones.

The collaborating institutions used their own protocols to collect whole blood in K2EDTA tubes. For TCRbeta analysis, collaborators shipped samples as frozen whole blood, isolated PBMCs, or DNA extracted from either of those sample types. The sequence came from a woman aged 45-65 years with acute or convalescent COVID-19. Sample: peripheral blood.

The DNA is TGTGCCAGCAGCCGATGGACAGGGGGGTCCCCTGGTGGCTACACCTTC. This translates into CASSRWTGGSPGGYTF. Rearrangement joined TRBV14 to TRBJ1-2; 10 nucleotides in the junction match TRBD1. Here V drops 4 bases and J drops 7 bases, and the junction holds 12 bases not matched to any gene. The CDR3 sequence holds 16 residues, the cysteine and phenylalanine included. Here the CDR3 DNA is all that survives: 48 bases in frame from base 1. CDR1 SGHDN and CDR2 FVKESK were looked up in the germline V gene.